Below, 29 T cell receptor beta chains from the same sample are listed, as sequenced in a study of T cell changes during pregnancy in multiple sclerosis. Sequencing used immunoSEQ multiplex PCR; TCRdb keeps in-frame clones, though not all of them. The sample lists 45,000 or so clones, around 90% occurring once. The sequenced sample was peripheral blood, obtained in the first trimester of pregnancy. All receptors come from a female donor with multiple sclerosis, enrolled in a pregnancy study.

The chain's CDR3 is CASSPLTGGNTEAFF. DNA for the CDR3: TGTGCCAGCAGCCCGTTGACAGGGGGGAACACTGAAGCTTTCTTT. The V gene is TRBV7-9, the J gene TRBJ1-1; 9 bases map to TRBD1. Germline V CDR1 and CDR2: SEHNR, FQNEAQ (reference sequence). V was pared by 5 bases and J by 1 base, with 5 bases of the junction left unmatched. This CDR3 has 15 residues.

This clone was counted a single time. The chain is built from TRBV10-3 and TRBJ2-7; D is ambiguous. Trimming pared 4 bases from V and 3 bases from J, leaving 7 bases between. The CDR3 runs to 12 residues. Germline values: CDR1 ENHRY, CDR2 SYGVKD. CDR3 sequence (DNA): TGTGCCATCAGTGTTCTTAACTACGAGCAGTACTTC. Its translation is CAISVLNYEQYF.

CDR3: CASRLRRDRARRMFGYTF. Here the CDR3 DNA reads TGTGCCAGCAGGCTTCGCCGGGACAGGGCGAGGAGGATGTTTGGCTACACCTTC. The chain carries TRBV7-3 and TRBJ1-2; 9 bases agree with TRBD1. CDR1 and CDR2 (germline): SGHTA, FQGTGA. The CDR3 sequence is 18 residues long. The V segment lost 6 bases and the J segment 7 bases; nucleotides outside the gene matches: 21. Drawing the rest from reference TRBV7-3 and TRBJ1-2, the complete variable domain is GAGVSQTPSNKVTEKGKYVELRCDPISGHTALYWYRQSLGQGPEFLIYFQGTGAADDSGLPNDRFFAVRPEGSVSTLKIQRTERGDSAVYLCASRLRRDRARRMFGYTFGSGTRLTVV.

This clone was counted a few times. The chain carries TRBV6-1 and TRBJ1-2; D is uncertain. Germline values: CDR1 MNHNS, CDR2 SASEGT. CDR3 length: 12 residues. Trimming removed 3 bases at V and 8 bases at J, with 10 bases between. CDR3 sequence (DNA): TGTGCCAGCAGTGAGTCGGGTTACGGCTACACCTTC. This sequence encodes CASSESGYGYTF.

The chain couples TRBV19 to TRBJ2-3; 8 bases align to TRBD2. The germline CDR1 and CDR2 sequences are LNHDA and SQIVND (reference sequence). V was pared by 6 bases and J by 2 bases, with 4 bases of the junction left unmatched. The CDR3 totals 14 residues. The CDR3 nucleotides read TGTGCCAGTAGGAGCGGGGGCTTCACAGATACGCAGTATTTT. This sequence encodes CASRSGGFTDTQYF.

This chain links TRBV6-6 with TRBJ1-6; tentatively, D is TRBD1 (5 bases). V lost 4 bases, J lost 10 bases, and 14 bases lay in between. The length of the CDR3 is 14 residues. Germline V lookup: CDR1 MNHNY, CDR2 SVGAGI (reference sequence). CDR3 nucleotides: TGTGCCAGCAGTTCCCTGGATCGGGGGTCACCCCTCCACTTT. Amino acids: CASSSLDRGSPLHF.

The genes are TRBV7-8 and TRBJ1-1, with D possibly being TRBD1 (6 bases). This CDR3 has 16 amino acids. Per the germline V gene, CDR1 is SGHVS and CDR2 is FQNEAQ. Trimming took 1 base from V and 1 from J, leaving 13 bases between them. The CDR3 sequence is CASSLGWGQSNTEAFF. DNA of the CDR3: TGTGCCAGCAGCTTAGGGTGGGGACAATCGAACACTGAAGCTTTCTTT.

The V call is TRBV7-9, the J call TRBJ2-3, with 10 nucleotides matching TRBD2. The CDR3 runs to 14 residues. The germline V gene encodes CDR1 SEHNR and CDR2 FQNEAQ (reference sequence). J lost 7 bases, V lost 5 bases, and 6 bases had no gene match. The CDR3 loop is CASSPGTSANTQYF. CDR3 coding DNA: TGTGCCAGCAGCCCCGGGACTAGCGCCAATACGCAGTATTTT.

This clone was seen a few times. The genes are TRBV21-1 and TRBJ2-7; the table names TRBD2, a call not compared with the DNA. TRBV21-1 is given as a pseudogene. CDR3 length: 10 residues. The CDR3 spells CASRYYEQYF. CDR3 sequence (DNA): TGTGCCAGCAGGTATTACGAGCAGTACTTC.

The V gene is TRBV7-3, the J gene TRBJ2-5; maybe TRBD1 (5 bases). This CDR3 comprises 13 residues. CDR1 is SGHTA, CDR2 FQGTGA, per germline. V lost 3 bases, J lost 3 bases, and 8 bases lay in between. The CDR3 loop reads CASSFGREETQYF. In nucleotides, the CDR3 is TGTGCCAGCAGCTTCGGCAGGGAAGAGACCCAGTACTTC.

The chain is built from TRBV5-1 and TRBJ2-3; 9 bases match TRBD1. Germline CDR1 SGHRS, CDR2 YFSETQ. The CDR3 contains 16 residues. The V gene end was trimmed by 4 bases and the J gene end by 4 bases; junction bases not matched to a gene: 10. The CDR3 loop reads CASSPLRGTGSDTQYF. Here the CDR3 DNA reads TGCGCCAGCAGCCCCCTCAGGGGGACAGGGTCAGATACGCAGTATTTT.

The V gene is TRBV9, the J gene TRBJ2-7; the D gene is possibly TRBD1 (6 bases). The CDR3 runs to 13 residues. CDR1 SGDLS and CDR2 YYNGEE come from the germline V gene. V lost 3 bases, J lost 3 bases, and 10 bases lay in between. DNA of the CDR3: TGTGCCAGCAGCGCCGGGGACATCTACGAGCAGTACTTC. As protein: CASSAGDIYEQYF.

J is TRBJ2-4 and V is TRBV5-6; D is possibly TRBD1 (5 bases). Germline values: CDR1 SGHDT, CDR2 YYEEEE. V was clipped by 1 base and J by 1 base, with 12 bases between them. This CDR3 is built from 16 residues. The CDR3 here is CASSLLQGLAKNIQYF. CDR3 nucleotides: TGTGCCAGCAGCTTGTTGCAGGGTTTGGCCAAAAACATTCAGTACTTC.

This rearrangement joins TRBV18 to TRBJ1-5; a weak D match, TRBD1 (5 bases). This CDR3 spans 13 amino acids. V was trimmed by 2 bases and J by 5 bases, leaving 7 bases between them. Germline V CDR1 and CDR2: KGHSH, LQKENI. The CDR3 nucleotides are TGTGCCAGCTCACCAACACAGGATCAGCCCCAGCATTTT. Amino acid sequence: CASSPTQDQPQHF.

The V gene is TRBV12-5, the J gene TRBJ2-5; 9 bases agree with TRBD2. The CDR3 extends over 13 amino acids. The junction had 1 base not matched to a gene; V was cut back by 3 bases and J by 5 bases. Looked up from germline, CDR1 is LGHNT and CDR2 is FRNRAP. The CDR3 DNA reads TGTGCTAGTGGTTTCAGCGGGGGGGAGACCCAGTACTTC. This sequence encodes CASGFSGGETQYF.

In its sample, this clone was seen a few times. The CDR3 nucleotides are TGTGCCAGCTCACCTATCAGGGAAACTGAAGCTTTCTTT. Encoded protein: CASSPIRETEAFF. This rearrangement joins TRBV18 to TRBJ1-1; possibly TRBD1 for D (5 bases). Trimming removed 3 bases at V and 5 bases at J, with 10 bases between. The germline V gene has CDR1 KGHSH and CDR2 LQKENI. CDR3 length: 13 amino acids.

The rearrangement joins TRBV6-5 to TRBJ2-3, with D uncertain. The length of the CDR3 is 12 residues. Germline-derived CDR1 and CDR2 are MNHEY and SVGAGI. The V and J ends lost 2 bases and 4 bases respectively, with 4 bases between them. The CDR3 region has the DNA TGTGCCAGCAGTTACGGCCCAGATACGCAGTATTTT. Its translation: CASSYGPDTQYF.

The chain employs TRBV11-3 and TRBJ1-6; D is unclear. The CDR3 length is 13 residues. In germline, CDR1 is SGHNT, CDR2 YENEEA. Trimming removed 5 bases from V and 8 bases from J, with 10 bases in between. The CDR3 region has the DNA TGTGCCAGCAGCAGAGACGGGTATTCACCCCTCCACTTT. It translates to CASSRDGYSPLHF.

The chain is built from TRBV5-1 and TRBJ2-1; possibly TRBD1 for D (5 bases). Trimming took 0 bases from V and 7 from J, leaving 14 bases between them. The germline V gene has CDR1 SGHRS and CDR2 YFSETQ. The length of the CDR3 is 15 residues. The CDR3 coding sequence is TGCGCCAGCAGCTTGGTCCCAGGGTCGGAAAATGAGCAGTTCTTC. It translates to CASSLVPGSENEQFF. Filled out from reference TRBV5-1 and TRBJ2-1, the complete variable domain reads KAGVTQTPRYLIKTRGQQVTLSCSPISGHRSVSWYQQTPGQGLQFLFEYFSETQRNKGNFPGRFSGRQFSNSRSEMNVSTLELGDSALYLCASSLVPGSENEQFFGPGTRLTVL.

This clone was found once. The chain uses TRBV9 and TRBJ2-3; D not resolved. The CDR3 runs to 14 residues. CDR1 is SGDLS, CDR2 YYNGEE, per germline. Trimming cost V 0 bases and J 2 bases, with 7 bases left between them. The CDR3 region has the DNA TGTGCCAGCAGCGTAGGCTACTACACAGATACGCAGTATTTT. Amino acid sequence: CASSVGYYTDTQYF.

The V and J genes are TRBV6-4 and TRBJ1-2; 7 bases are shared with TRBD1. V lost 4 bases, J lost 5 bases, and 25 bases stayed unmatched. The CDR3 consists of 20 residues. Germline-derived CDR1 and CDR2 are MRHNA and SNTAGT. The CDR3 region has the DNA TGTGCCAGCAGTGTCACTTGGGTAAGGGACAGCCGTGATGGTCCGTATGGCTACACCTTC. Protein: CASSVTWVRDSRDGPYGYTF.

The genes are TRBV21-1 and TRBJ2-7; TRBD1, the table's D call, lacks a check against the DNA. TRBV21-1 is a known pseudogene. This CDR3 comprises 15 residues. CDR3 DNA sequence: TGTGCCAGCAGCAAAGGAAACAGGGAAGGCTACGAGCAGTACTTC. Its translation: CASSKGNREGYEQYF.

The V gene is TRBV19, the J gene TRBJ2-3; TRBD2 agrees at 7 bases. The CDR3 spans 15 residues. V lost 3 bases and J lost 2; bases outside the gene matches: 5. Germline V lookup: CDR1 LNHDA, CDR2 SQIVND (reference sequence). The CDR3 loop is CASSIWEGTTDTQYF. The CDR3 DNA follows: TGTGCCAGTAGTATTTGGGAGGGGACCACAGATACGCAGTATTTT.

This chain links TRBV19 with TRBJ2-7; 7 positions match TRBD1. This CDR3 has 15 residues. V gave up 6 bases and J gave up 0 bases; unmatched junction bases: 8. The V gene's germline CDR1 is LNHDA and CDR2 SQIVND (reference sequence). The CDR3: CASSYTGESSYEQYF. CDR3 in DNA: TGTGCCAGTAGCTATACAGGGGAAAGCTCCTACGAGCAGTACTTC.

The DNA for the CDR3 is TGTGCCAGCAGCGCCCGGACTAGCGGGGGGGCCCACTCCTACAATGAGCAGTTCTTC. It is translated as CASSARTSGGAHSYNEQFF. This chain joins TRBV9 and TRBJ2-1, with TRBD2 matching over 15 bases. The CDR3 totals 19 residues. The germline V gene has CDR1 SGDLS and CDR2 YYNGEE. The V segment lost 3 bases and the J segment 0 bases; nucleotides outside the gene matches: 7.

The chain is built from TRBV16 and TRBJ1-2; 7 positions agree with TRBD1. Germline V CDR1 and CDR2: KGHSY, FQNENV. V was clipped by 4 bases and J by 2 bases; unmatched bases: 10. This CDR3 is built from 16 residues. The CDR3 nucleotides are TGTGCCAGCAGCCCCCCAGGGGCAGGGGGGAACTATGGCTACACCTTC. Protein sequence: CASSPPGAGGNYGYTF. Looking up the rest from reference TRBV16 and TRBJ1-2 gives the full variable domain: GEEVAQTPKHLVRGEGQKAKLYCAPIKGHSYVFWYQQVLKNEFKFLISFQNENVFDETGMPKERFSAKCLPNSPCSLEIQATKLEDSAVYFCASSPPGAGGNYGYTFGSGTRLTVV.

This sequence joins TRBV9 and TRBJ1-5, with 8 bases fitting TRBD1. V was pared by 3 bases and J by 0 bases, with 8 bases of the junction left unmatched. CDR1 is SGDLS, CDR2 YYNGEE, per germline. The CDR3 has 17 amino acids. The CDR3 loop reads CASSDTPGQDSNQPQHF. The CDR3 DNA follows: TGTGCCAGCAGCGACACGCCGGGACAGGATAGCAATCAGCCCCAGCATTTT.

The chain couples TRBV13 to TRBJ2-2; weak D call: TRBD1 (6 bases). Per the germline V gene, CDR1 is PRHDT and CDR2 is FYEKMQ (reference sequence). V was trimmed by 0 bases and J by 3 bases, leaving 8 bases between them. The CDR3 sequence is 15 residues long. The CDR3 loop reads CASSLGGAHTGELFF. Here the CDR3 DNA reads TGTGCCAGCAGCTTAGGGGGGGCTCACACCGGGGAGCTGTTTTTT.

CDR3 in amino acids: CASAETRSYNEQFF. The CDR3 bases are TGTGCCAGCGCCGAGACTAGATCCTACAATGAGCAGTTCTTC. The chain recombines TRBV5-4 with TRBJ2-1; D might be TRBD2 (6 bases). CDR1 and CDR2 from the germline V gene are SGHNT and YYREEE (reference sequence). Deletions cut 7 bases from V and 1 base from J, with 12 bases between. There are 14 residues in the CDR3.